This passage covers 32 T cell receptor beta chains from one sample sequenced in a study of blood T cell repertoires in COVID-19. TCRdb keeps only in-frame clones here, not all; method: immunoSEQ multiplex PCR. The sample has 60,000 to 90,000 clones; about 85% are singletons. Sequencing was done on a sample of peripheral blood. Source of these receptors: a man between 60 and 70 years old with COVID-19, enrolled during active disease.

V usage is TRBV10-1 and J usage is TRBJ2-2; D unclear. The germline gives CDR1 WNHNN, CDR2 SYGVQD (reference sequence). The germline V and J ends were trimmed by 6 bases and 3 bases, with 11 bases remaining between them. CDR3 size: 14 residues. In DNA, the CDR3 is TGCGCCAGCAGATCCACAGCAGACACCGGGGAGCTGTTTTTT. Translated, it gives CASRSTADTGELFF.

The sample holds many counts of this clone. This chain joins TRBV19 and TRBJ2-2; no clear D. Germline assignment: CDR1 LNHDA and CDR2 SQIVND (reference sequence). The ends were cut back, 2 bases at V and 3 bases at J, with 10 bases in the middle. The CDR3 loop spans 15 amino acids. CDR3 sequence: CASSIPQFDTGELFF. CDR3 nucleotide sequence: TGTGCCAGTAGTATACCCCAGTTCGACACCGGGGAGCTGTTTTTT.

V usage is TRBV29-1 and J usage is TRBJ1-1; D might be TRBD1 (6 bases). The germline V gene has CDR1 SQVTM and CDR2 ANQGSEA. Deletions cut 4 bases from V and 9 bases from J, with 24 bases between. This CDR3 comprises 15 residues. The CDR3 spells CSVVGIDRSTFKAFF. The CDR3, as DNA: TGCAGCGTTGTGGGTATAGACAGGAGTACTTTTAAAGCTTTCTTT.

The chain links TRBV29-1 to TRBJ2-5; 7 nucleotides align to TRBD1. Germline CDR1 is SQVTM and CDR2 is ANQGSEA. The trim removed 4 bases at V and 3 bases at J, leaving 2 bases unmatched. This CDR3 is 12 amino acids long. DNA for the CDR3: TGCAGCGTTGGGGGACAGAAAGAGACCCAGTACTTC. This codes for CSVGGQKETQYF.

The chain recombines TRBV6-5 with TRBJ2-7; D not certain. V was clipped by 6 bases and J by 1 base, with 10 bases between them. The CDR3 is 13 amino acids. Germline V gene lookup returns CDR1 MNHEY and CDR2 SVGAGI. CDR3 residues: CASSPDTSYEQYF. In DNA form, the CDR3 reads TGTGCCAGCAGCCCAGACACTTCCTACGAGCAGTACTTC.

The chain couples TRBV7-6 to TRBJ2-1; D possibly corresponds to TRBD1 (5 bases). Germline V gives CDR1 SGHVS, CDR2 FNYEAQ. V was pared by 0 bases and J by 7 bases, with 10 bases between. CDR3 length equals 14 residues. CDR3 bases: TGTGCCAGCAGCTTAGCGCAGGGTCGGAATGAGCAGTTCTTC. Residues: CASSLAQGRNEQFF.

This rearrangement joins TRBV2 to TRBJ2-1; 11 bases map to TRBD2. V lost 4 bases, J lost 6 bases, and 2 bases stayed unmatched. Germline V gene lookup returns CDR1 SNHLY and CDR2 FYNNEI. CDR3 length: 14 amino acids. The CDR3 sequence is CASSGLAGTNEQFF. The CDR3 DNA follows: TGTGCCAGCAGTGGACTAGCGGGGACCAATGAGCAGTTCTTC.

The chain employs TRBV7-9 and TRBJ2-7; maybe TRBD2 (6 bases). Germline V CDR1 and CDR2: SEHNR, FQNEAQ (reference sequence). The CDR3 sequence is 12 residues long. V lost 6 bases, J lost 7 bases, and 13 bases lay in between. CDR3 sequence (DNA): TGTGCCAGCAGACCCCTGGGGGGAGAGCAGTACTTC. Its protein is CASRPLGGEQYF.

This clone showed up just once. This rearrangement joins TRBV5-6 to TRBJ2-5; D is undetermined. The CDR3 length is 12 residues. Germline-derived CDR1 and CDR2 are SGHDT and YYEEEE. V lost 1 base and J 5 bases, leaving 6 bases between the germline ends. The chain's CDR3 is CASSLYEETQYF. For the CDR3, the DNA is TGTGCCAGCAGCTTGTACGAGGAGACCCAGTACTTC.

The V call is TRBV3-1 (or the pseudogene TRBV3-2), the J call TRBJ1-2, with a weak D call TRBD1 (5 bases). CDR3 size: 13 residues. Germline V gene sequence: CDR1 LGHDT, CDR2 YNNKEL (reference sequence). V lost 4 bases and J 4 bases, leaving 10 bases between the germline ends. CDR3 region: CASSPRQSYGYTF. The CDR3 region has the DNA TGTGCCAGCAGCCCCAGACAGAGCTATGGCTACACCTTC.

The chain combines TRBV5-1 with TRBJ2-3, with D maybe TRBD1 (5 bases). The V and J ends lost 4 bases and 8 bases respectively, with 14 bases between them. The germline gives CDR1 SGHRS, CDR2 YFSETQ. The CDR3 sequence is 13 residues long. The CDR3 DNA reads TGCGCCAGCAGCCTGGATGAAAGGGGTACGCAGTATTTT. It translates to CASSLDERGTQYF.

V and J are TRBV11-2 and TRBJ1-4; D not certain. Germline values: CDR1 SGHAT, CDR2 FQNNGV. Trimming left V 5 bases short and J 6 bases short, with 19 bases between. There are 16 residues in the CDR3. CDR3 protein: CASSPSRQVWYEKLFF. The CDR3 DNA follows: TGTGCCAGCAGCCCCTCCAGGCAGGTTTGGTATGAAAAACTGTTTTTT.

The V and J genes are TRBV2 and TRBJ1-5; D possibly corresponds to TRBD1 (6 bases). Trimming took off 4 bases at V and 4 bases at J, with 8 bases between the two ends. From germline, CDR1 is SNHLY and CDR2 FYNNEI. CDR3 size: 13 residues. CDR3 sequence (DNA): TGTGCCAGCAGTGTGACAGGTAATCAGCCCCAGCATTTT. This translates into CASSVTGNQPQHF. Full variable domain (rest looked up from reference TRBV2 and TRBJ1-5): EPEVTQTPSHQVTQMGQEVILRCVPISNHLYFYWYRQILGQKVEFLVSFYNNEISEKSEIFDDQFSVERPDGSNFTLKIRSTKLEDSAMYFCASSVTGNQPQHFGDGTRLSIL.

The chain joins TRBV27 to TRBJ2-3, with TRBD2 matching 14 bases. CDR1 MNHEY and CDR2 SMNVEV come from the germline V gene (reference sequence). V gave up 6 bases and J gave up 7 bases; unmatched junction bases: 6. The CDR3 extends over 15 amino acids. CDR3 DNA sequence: TGTGCCAGCAGATCCGGGACTAGCGGGAGTTATACGCAGTATTTT. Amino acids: CASRSGTSGSYTQYF.

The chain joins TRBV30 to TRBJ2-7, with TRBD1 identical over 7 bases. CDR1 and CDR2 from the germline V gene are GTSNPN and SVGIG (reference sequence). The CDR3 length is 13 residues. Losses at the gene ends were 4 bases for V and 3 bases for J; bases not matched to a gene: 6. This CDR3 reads CAWTDRLSYEQYF. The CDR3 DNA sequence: TGTGCCTGGACGGACAGGTTAAGCTACGAGCAGTACTTC.

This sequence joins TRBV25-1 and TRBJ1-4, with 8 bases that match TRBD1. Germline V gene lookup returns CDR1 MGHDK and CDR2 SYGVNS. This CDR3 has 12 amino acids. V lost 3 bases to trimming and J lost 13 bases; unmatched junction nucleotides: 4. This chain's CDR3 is CASSDTGGRLFF. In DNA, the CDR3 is TGTGCCAGCAGTGATACAGGGGGTAGACTGTTTTTT.

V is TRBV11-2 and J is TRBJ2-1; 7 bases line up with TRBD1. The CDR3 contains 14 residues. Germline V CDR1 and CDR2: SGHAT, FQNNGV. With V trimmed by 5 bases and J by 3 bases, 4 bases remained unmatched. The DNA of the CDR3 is TGTGCCAGCAGCCCGGGACAGTTCTACAATGAGCAGTTCTTC. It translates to CASSPGQFYNEQFF.

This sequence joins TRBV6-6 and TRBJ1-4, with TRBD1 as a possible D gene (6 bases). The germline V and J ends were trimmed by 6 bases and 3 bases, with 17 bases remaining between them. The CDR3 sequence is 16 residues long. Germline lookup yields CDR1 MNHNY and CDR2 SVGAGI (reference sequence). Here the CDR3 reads CASRAVTGYANEKLFF. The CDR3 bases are TGTGCCAGCAGGGCCGTAACAGGGTATGCTAATGAAAAACTGTTTTTT.

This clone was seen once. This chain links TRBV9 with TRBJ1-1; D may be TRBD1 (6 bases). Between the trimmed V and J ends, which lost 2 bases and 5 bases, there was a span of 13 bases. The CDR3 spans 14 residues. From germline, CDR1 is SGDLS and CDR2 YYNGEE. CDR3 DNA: TGTGCCAGCAGCGTCTCAGGGGCACAGACTGAAGCTTTCTTT. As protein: CASSVSGAQTEAFF.

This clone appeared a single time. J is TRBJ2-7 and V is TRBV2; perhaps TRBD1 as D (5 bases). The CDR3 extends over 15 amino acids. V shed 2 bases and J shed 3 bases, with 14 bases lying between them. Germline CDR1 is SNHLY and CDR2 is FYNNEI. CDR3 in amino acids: CASSENPGRLYEQYF. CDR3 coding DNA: TGTGCCAGCAGTGAAAATCCAGGGCGTCTCTACGAGCAGTACTTC.

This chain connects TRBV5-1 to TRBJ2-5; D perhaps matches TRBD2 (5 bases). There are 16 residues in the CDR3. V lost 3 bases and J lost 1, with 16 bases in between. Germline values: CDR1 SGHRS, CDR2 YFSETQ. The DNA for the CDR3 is TGCGCCAGCAGCTGGGCGGGTAGCAGACTCCAAGAGACCCAGTACTTC. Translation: CASSWAGSRLQETQYF. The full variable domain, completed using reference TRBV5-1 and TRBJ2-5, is KAGVTQTPRYLIKTRGQQVTLSCSPISGHRSVSWYQQTPGQGLQFLFEYFSETQRNKGNFPGRFSGRQFSNSRSEMNVSTLELGDSALYLCASSWAGSRLQETQYFGPGTRLLVL.

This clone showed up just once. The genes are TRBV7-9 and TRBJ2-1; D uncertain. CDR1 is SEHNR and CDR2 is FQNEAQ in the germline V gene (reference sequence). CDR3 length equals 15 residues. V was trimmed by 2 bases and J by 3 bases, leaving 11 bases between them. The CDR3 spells CASSLRGSGYNEQFF. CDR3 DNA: TGTGCCAGCAGCTTAAGAGGCTCGGGCTACAATGAGCAGTTCTTC.

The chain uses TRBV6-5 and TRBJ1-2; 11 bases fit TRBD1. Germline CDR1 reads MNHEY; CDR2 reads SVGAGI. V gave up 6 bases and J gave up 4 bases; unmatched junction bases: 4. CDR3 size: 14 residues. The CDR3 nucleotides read TGTGCCAGCAGCGGGACAGGGGGTAGCTATGGCTACACCTTC. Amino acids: CASSGTGGSYGYTF.

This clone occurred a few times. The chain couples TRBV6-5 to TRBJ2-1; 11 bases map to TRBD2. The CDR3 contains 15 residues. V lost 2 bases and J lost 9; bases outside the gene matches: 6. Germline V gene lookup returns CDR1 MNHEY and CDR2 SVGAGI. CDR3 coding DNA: TGTGCCAGCAGTTACCTGGGACTAGCGGTGGCTGAGCAGTTCTTC. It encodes CASSYLGLAVAEQFF.

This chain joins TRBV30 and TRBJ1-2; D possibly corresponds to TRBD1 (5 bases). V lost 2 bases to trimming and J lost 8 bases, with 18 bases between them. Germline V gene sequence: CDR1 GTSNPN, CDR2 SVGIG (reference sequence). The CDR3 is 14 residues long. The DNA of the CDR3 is TGTGCCTGGAGTAAGGAACGGGGGTTTAAGGGCTACACCTTC. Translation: CAWSKERGFKGYTF.

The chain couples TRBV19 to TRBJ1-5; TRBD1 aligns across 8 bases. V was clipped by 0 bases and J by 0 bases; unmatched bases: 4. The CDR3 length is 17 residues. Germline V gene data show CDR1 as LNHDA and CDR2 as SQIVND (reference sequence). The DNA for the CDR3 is TGTGCCAGTAGTATAGATCGCGGACAGGGTAGCAATCAGCCCCAGCATTTT. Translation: CASSIDRGQGSNQPQHF.

The CDR3 reads CASSKLASNEQFF. DNA for the CDR3: TGTGCCAGCAGTAAACTAGCGAGCAATGAGCAGTTCTTC. V is TRBV6-2 or TRBV6-3 and J is TRBJ2-1, with 7 positions matching TRBD2. V shed 5 bases and J 6 bases; nucleotides not matched to a gene: 4. The CDR3 totals 13 residues. Germline assignment: CDR1 MNHEY and CDR2 SVGEGT.

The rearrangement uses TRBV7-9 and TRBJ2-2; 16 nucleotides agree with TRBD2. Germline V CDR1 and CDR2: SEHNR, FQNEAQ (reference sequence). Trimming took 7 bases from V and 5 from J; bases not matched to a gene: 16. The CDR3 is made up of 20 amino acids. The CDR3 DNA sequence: TGTGCCAGCACCAAAACTCGAACCGGGACTAGCGGGAGGGCTACCGGGGAGCTGTTTTTT. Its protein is CASTKTRTGTSGRATGELFF.

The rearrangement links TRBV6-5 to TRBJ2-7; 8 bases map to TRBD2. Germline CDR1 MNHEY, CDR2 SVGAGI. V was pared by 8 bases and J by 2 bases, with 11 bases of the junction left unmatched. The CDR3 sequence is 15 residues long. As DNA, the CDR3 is TGTGCCAGCCAACCTAGCGGGTTCCGAGCCTACGAGCAGTACTTC. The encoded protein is CASQPSGFRAYEQYF.

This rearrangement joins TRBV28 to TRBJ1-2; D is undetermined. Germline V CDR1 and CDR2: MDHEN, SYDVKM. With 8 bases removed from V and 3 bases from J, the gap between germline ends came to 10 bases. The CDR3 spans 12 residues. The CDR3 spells CASAAEYYGYTF. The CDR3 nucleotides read TGTGCCAGCGCCGCAGAATACTATGGCTACACCTTC.

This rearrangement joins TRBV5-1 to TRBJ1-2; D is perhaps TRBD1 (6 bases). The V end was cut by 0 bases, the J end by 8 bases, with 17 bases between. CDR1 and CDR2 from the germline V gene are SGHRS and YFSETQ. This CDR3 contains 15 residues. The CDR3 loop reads CASSLGLNRADGYTF. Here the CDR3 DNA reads TGCGCCAGCAGCTTGGGCCTAAACAGGGCAGACGGCTACACCTTC.

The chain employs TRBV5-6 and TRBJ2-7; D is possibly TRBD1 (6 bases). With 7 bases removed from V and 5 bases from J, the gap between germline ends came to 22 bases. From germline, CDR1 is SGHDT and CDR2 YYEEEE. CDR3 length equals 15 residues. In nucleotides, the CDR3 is TGTGCCAGCCGCTCACCCCAGGGACAATACAACGAGCAGTACTTC. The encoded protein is CASRSPQGQYNEQYF.